A selection of T cell receptor beta chains follows, all from one sample in a study of T-cell memory formation after mild COVID-19. MiXCR, applied by TCRdb to the 5' RACE reads, yields one record per CDR3 protein. The profile covers some 450,000 distinct CDR3 sequences, with over 15% appearing a single time and roughly 21% taken by the ten largest. The sample consisted of PBMCs or a T cell subset sorted from them (not recorded which). All receptors derive from a man aged 18 to 29 who had mild COVID-19 (a few samples of this study predate the infection). Cell type and time point are not known. The CDR3 runs from the conserved cysteine through the conserved F or W.

>TRBV12-3/TRBV12-4|TRBJ2-1
CASSLGTGSYEQFF
>TRBV6-5|TRBJ1-2
CASRNQGQSGGTNYGYTF
>TRBV7-2|TRBJ1-1
CASSHGQGGTEAFF
>TRBV18|TRBJ2-1
CASSPLARGYNEQFF
>TRBV6-5|TRBJ1-2
CASSSPTGVNGYTF
>TRBV19|TRBJ2-2
CASSITGSGELFF
>TRBV20-1|TRBJ1-1
CSAKRISRYTEAFF
>TRBV3-1|TRBJ1-1
CASSQGFIRNTEAFF
>TRBV9|TRBJ2-1
CASSSPGLAFNEQFF
>TRBV3-1|TRBJ1-6
CASSGDSRANSPLHF
>TRBV29-1|TRBJ2-5
CSSETPLVF
>TRBV4-1|TRBJ2-4
CASGDPTVSNIQYF
>TRBV7-3|TRBJ2-3
CASSLSPNDSTDTQYF
>TRBV4-1|TRBJ2-3
CASSQSQGSATDTQYF
>TRBV5-1|TRBJ2-3
CASSFGTGSDTQYF
>TRBV7-2|TRBJ1-2
CASSSGTGQEGYTF
>TRBV5-1|TRBJ1-5
CASSLGQINQPQHF